This section outlines one T cell receptor (beta chain) sequence together with its context. The source of the sample is a study of blood T cell repertoires in COVID-19. The data were produced by immunoSEQ multiplex PCR, yet TCRdb's version contains in-frame clones alone and is incomplete. The sample consists of roughly 200,000 clones, about 86% of them appearing once. Sequencing used PBMCs or T cells enriched from blood (not recorded which). This TCR came from a woman in her thirties or forties in a cohort exposed to, infected with or recovered from COVID-19 (not recorded which).

The CDR3 DNA follows: TGTGCCAGTAGTATAGTGGGCGGGGGGACCAATGAGCAGTTCTTC. This gives the protein CASSIVGGGTNEQFF. The chain is built from TRBV19 and TRBJ2-1, with 8 bases lining up with TRBD2. The CDR3 consists of 15 residues. V lost 1 base and J lost 6; bases outside the gene matches: 5. Germline CDR1 LNHDA, CDR2 SQIVND (reference sequence).